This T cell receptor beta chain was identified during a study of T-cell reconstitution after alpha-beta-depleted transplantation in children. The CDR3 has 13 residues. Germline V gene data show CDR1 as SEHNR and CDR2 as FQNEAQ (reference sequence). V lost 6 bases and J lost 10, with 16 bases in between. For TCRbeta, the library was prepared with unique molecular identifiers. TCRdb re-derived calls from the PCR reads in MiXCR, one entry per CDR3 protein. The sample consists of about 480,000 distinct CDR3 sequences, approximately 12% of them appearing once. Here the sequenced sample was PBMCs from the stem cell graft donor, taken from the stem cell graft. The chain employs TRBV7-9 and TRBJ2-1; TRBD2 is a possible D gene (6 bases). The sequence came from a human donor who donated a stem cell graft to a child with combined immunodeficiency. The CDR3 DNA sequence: TGTGCCAGCAGTTTCAGCTCGGGGGAGGAGCAGTTCTTC. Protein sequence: CASSFSSGEEQFF.